The text below deals with one TCR beta chain. Its antigen is not identified. Amplified TCR beta CDR3 regions came from RNA transcripts. HTBI primers drove first-round RT-PCR of the TCR CDR3. MiXCR, applied by TCRdb to the multiplex PCR reads, yields one record per CDR3 protein. The sample includes hundreds of thousands of distinct CDR3 sequences, 13% to 15% of them seen just once. The data were taken from a study of T cells in Graves' hyperthyroidism and ophthalmopathy. Study-wide results and limits: The model predicted ophthalmopathy a median around six months before onset. Within blood appeared most thyroid clonotypes that had expanded above 0.001.

V lost 6 bases and J lost 0; bases outside the gene matches: 8. The CDR3 covers 16 residues. Germline-derived CDR1 and CDR2 are SNHLY and FYNNEI. This chain links TRBV2 with TRBJ2-1; 7 nucleotides agree with TRBD2. This clonotype originated in a woman between 18 and 29 years old with Graves' hyperthyroidism. Sequencing was carried out using blood. The CDR3, as DNA: TGTGCCAGCAGATCCGGGCTAGCGGTCTCCTACAATGAGCAGTTCTTC. This sequence encodes CASRSGLAVSYNEQFF. The whole variable domain, filled in from reference TRBV2 and TRBJ2-1, reads EPEVTQTPSHQVTQMGQEVILRCVPISNHLYFYWYRQILGQKVEFLVSFYNNEISEKSEIFDDQFSVERPDGSNFTLKIRSTKLEDSAMYFCASRSGLAVSYNEQFFGPGTRLTVL.